Listed here is a single T cell receptor (beta chain). V was cut by 7 bases and J by 4 bases, with 17 bases left in between. This CDR3 comprises 14 residues. Germline CDR1 SGHNT, CDR2 YYREEE (reference sequence). This record belongs to a study of blood T cell repertoires in COVID-19. The overall study: Sample material is recorded as cDNA or gDNA derived from T cells, B-cell-depleted T cells, or PBMCs.

Grouping used clinical history reported by participants in a survey and questionnaire. For recovered donors of Cohort 3, there were two negative PCRs, clearance, or symptom resolution. Data came from immunoSEQ multiplex PCR; TCRdb stores just in-frame clones and leaves some out. The sample comprises around 310,000 clones, over 85% of which are singletons, and over 8.5% rests with the top ten. Input material: PBMCs or T cells enriched from blood (not recorded which). This clonotype was sampled from a woman in her 30s who had recovered from COVID-19. This chain links TRBV5-4 with TRBJ1-1; D is possibly TRBD1 (5 bases). The DNA of the CDR3 is TGTGCCAGCGGGGTGGTGGGGGGAAGCACTGAAGCTTTCTTT. Translated, it gives CASGVVGGSTEAFF.